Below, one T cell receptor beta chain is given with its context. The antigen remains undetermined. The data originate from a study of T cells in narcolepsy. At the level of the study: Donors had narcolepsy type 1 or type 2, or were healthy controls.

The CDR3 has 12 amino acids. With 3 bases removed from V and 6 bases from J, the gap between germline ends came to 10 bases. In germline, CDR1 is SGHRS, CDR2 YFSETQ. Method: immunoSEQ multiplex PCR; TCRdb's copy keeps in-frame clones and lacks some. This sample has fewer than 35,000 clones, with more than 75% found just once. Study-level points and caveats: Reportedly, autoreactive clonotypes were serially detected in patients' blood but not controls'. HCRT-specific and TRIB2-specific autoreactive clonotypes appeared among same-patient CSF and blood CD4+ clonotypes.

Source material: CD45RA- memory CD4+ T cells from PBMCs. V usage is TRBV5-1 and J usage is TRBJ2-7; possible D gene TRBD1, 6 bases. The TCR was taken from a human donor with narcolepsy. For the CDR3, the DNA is TGCGCCAGCAGCTCGGACAGTGGCGAGCAGTACTTC. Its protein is CASSSDSGEQYF.